This TCR beta chain was recovered during a study of blood T cell repertoires in COVID-19. In terms of age and location, participants ranged from roughly 18 to 100 years and lived in roughly 22 US areas. All exposed participants met a person with COVID-19 within 2 weeks before entering the study. In the original workflow: Estimation of nucleated cell counts relied on the amplification of reference gene primers. Sequencing was performed with immunoSEQ multiplex PCR; in TCRdb, only in-frame clones are kept and a portion is missing. V and J calls and clone size are copied from that table; D and trimming were computed from the DNA. The sample consists of some 240,000 clones, about 85% of them appearing once. Germline lookup yields CDR1 MGHDK and CDR2 SYGVNS. The CDR3 is 16 residues long. V was clipped by 2 bases and J by 1 base; unmatched bases: 5.

This clonotype originated in a woman between 50 and 59 years old who had been exposed to COVID-19. The V and J genes are TRBV25-1 and TRBJ1-1, with TRBD1 matching over 9 bases. The specimen sequenced was PBMCs or T cells enriched from blood (not recorded which). The CDR3 protein is CASSEPDRGGNTEAFF. Written as DNA, the CDR3 is TGTGCCAGCAGTGAACCGGACAGGGGTGGGAACACTGAAGCTTTCTTT.